This T cell receptor (beta chain) came from a study of OX40 agonist ivuxolimab in advanced cancers. Background on the study: Partial responses were achieved by three patients, of whom one had hepatocellular carcinoma and two had cutaneous melanoma.

Germline loops: CDR1 SEHNR, CDR2 FQNEAQ (reference sequence). Trimming pared 5 bases from V and 1 base from J, leaving 14 bases between. The CDR3 runs 15 residues. The data were produced by immunoSEQ multiplex PCR, yet TCRdb's version contains in-frame clones alone and is incomplete. The sample lists roughly 73,000 clones, roughly 80% seen once, with 1.1% in the top ten. Source: CD4+ or CD8+ T cells sorted from blood, taken in a trial of the OX40 agonist ivuxolimab. This receptor was taken from an adult with an advanced solid tumor such as melanoma, head and neck, liver or kidney cancer. The chain uses TRBV7-9 and TRBJ1-1, with a possible D match to TRBD1 (5 bases). CDR3 protein: CASSTTGLPNTEAFF. As DNA, the CDR3 is TGTGCCAGCAGCACAACGGGACTCCCGAACACTGAAGCTTTCTTT.